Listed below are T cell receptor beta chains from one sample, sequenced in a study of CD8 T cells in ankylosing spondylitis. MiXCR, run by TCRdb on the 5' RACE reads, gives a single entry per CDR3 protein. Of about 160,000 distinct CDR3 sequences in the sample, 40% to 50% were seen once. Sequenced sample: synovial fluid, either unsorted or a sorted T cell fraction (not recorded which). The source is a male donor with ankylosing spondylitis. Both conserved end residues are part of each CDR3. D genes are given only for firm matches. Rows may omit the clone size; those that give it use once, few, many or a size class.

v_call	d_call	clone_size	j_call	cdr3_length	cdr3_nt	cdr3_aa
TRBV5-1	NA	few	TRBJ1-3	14	TGCGCCAGCAGCTTGGTCCCCCGTGGAAACACCATATATTTT	CASSLVPRGNTIYF
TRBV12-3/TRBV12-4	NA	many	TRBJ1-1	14	TGTGCCAGCAGCCCCGGGCAATTGAACACTGAAGCTTTCTTT	CASSPGQLNTEAFF
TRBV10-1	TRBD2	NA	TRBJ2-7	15	TGCGCCAGCACCGGACTAGCGGGAGACCCCTACGAGCAGTACTTC	CASTGLAGDPYEQYF
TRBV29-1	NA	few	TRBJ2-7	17	TGCAGCGTTGCGGGGTGGATTGCCCACCAAGCGGCCTACGAGCAGTACTTC	CSVAGWIAHQAAYEQYF
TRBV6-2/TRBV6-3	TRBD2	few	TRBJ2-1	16	TGTGCCAGCGGTACCAATAGCGGGAGCTCCTACAATGAGCAGTTCTTC	CASGTNSGSSYNEQFF
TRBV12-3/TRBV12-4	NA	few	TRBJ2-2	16	TGTGCCAGCACTACGCCGGGACACCCTCACACCGGGGAGCTGTTTTTT	CASTTPGHPHTGELFF
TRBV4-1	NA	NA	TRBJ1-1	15	TGCGCCAGCAGCCAAGTAAGCTCGCTGAACACTGAAGCTTTCTTT	CASSQVSSLNTEAFF
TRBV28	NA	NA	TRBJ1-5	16	TGTGCCAGCAGTCCGATTTACGAACACGGCAATCAGCCCCAGCATTTT	CASSPIYEHGNQPQHF
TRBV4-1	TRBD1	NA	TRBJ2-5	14	TGCGCCAGCAGCCAAGGCGGACAGGGTCAGACCCAGTACTTC	CASSQGGQGQTQYF
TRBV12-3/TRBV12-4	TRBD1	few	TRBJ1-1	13	TGTGCCAGCAGTTTCTCAGGGGGTACTGAAGCTTTCTTT	CASSFSGGTEAFF
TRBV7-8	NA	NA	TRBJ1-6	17	TGTGCCAGCAGCTTAGCGTTTCGGGGGTCCCGAAATTCACCCCTCCACTTT	CASSLAFRGSRNSPLHF
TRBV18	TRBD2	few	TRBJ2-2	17	TGTGCCAGCTCACCAACTAGCGGGGGCCAGAACACCGGGGAGCTGTTTTTT	CASSPTSGGQNTGELFF
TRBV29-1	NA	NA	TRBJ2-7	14	TGCAGCGCCCTCTGGAGCGGTCCCTCCTACGAGCAGTACTTC	CSALWSGPSYEQYF
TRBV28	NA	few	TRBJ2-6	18	TGTGCCAGCAGTTTTTGGGGCTCTCCTCACTCTGGGGCCAACGTCCTGACTTTC	CASSFWGSPHSGANVLTF
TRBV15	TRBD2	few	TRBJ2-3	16	TGTGCCACCAGCAGAGAGGCGGGAGGGCCCTCAGATACGCAGTATTTT	CATSREAGGPSDTQYF
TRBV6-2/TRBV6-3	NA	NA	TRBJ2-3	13	TGTGCCAGCAGTTCGTCGCTCTGGGATACGCAGTATTTT	CASSSSLWDTQYF
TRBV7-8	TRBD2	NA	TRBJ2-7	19	TGTGCCAGCAGCTTAGTCGGACCAGTCCCGGGACTAGGCCACTACAAGCAGTACTTC	CASSLVGPVPGLGHYKQYF
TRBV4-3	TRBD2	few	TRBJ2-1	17	TGCGCCAGCAGCCAGTCCCGGACTAGCGGAGCCTACAATGAGCAGTTCTTC	CASSQSRTSGAYNEQFF
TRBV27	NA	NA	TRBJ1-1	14	TGTGCCAGCAGTTTAGCCGGGAGGAACACTGAAGCTTTCTTT	CASSLAGRNTEAFF
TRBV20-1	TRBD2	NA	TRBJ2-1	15	TGCAGTGCCCCGACTAGCCTAATGGTTTTGAATGAGCAGTTCTTC	CSAPTSLMVLNEQFF
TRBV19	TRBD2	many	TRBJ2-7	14	TGTGCCAGTAGTCTCCAAGCGGGGGGGAGCGAGCAGTACTTC	CASSLQAGGSEQYF
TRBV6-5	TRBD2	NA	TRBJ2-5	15	TGTGCCAGCAGTTACTCGGAACTAGCGGGGGAGACCCAGTACTTC	CASSYSELAGETQYF
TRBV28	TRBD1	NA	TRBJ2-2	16	TGTGCCAGCAGTTCACGGACAGGGGAGAACACCGGGGAGCTGTTTTTT	CASSSRTGENTGELFF
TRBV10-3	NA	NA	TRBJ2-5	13	TGTGCCATCAGAGGGGCTCCCACGGAGACCCAGTACTTC	CAIRGAPTETQYF
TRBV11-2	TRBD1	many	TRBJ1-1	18	TGTGCCAGCAGCCACCTTGGGACAGGGACGGTTTTTGACACTGAAGCTTTCTTT	CASSHLGTGTVFDTEAFF
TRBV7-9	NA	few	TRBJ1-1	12	TGTGCCAGCAGCTCCAGGACAGATGAAGCTTTCTTT	CASSSRTDEAFF
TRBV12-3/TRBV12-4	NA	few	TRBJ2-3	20	TGTGCCAGCAGTTTAGATGTACCCCATGGCTGGCCTCCTTACACAGATACGCAGTATTTT	CASSLDVPHGWPPYTDTQYF
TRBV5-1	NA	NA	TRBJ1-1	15	TGCGCCAGTGGGGGCGATCCACGGGTTCACACTGAAGCTTTCTTT	CASGGDPRVHTEAFF
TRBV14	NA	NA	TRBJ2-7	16	TGTGCCAGCAGCCAAGGCCCCGGGGGTTTGACCTACGAGCAGTACTTC	CASSQGPGGLTYEQYF
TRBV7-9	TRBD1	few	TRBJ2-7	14	TGTGCCAGCAGCTTTTTTCAGGGGGCCTACGAGCAGTACTTC	CASSFFQGAYEQYF
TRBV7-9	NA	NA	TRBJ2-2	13	TGTGCCAGCAGCTTAGTCAGGCCCGGGGAGCTGTTTTTT	CASSLVRPGELFF
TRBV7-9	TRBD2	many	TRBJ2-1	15	TGTGCCAGCAGCCCGGGACCGGGGGGATACAATGAGCAGTTCTTC	CASSPGPGGYNEQFF
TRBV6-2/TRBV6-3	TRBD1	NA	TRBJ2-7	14	TGTGCCAGCAGTTATGGGACAGGGCCCTACGAGCAGTACTTC	CASSYGTGPYEQYF
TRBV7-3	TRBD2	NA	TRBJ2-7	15	TGTGCCAGCAGCTTAACGGGAGGGCTTCCCTCCGAGCAGTACTTC	CASSLTGGLPSEQYF
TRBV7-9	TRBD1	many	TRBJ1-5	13	TGTGCCAGCAGCTTAACAGGGGACCAGCCCCAGCATTTT	CASSLTGDQPQHF
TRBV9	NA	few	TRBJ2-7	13	TGTGCCAGCAGCGTACTCCGCTCCTACGAGCAGTACTTC	CASSVLRSYEQYF
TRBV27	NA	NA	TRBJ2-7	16	TGTGCCAGCAGTCCCCCCGGTAAGCGGTGGAAGTACGAGCAGTACTTC	CASSPPGKRWKYEQYF
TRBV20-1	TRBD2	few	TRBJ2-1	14	TGCAGTGCCCCGGGGGGGGCACTATACAATGAGCAGTTCTTC	CSAPGGALYNEQFF
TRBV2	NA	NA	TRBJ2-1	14	TGTGCCAGCAGTGATAAATGGATCCACAATGAGCAGTTCTTC	CASSDKWIHNEQFF
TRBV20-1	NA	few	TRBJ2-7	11	TGCAGTGCTAGGCTACGACGCGAGCAGTACTTC	CSARLRREQYF
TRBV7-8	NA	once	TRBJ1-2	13	TGTGCCAGCAGCTTATCCAGGGGAAAAGGCTACACCTTC	CASSLSRGKGYTF
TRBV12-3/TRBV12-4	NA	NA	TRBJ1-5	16	TGTGCCAGCAGTCGGAAGGGACATTATAGCAATCAGCCCCAGCATTTT	CASSRKGHYSNQPQHF
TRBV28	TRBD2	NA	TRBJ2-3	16	TGTGCCAGCAGTTTAAAGACTAGCGGGAGCACAGATACGCAGTATTTT	CASSLKTSGSTDTQYF
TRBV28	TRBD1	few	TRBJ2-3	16	TGTGCCAGCAGCCCAACCACAGGGGCCATCACAGATACGCAGTATTTT	CASSPTTGAITDTQYF
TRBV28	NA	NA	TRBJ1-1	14	TGTGCCAGCACCCTCTCTGGTCGCGGCACTGAAGCTTTCTTT	CASTLSGRGTEAFF
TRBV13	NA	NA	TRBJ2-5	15	TGTGCCAGCAGCTTAAAAGGGACGGCAAAGGAGACCCAGTACTTC	CASSLKGTAKETQYF
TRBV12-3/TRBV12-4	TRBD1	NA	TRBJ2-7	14	TGTGCCAGCAGCCGACAGGGGGGATACTACGAGCAGTACTTC	CASSRQGGYYEQYF
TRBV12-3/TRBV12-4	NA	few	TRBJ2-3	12	TGTGCCAGGCCCGGACCATCAGATACGCAGTATTTT	CARPGPSDTQYF
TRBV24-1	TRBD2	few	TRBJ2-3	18	TGTGCCACCAGTAAGGGTCCTAGCGGGGGGGTAGTAGGGGATACGCAGTATTTT	CATSKGPSGGVVGDTQYF
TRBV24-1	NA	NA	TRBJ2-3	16	TGTGCCACCAGTGATTCGGCGGGCGGGATCCCCTTGGCGCAGTATTTT	CATSDSAGGIPLAQYF
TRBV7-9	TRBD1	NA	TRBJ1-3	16	TGTGCCAGCAGCCCAAGGGACAGGGGCTCTGGAAACACCATATATTTT	CASSPRDRGSGNTIYF